This T cell receptor beta chain was sequenced for a study of OX40 agonist ivuxolimab in advanced cancers. Only in-frame clones appear in the TCRdb table, and some are missing; sequencing was by immunoSEQ multiplex PCR. The sample has about 50,000 clones, about four fifths seen once. The specimen comprised CD4+ or CD8+ T cells sorted from blood, sampled in a trial of the OX40 agonist ivuxolimab. The TCR comes from an adult with an advanced solid tumor such as melanoma, head and neck, liver or kidney cancer.

Written as DNA, the CDR3 is TGTGCCAGCAGCGTAGGTCTGGATCCCTATGGCTACACCTTC. It translates to CASSVGLDPYGYTF. The rearrangement uses TRBV9 and TRBJ1-2; no definite D call. V lost 0 bases to trimming and J lost 4 bases, with 10 bases between them. Looked up from germline, CDR1 is SGDLS and CDR2 is YYNGEE. CDR3 length: 14 residues.